This T cell receptor beta chain derives from a study of blood T cell repertoires in COVID-19. Trimming took 1 base from V and 3 from J, leaving 10 bases between them. The germline CDR1 and CDR2 sequences are MGHRA and YSYEKL. This CDR3 contains 15 residues. The assay was immunoSEQ multiplex PCR, and TCRdb's table has in-frame clones only and misses some. Of 100,000 to 150,000 clones listed, approximately 84% are singletons. The TCR sequence derives from a woman over 75 with acute or convalescent COVID-19. What was sequenced was peripheral blood. V gene TRBV4-1 combines with J gene TRBJ2-1, with D uncertain. CDR3 amino acids: CASSQGGPSYNEQFF. The CDR3 DNA reads TGCGCCAGCAGCCAAGGTGGTCCCAGCTACAATGAGCAGTTCTTC.